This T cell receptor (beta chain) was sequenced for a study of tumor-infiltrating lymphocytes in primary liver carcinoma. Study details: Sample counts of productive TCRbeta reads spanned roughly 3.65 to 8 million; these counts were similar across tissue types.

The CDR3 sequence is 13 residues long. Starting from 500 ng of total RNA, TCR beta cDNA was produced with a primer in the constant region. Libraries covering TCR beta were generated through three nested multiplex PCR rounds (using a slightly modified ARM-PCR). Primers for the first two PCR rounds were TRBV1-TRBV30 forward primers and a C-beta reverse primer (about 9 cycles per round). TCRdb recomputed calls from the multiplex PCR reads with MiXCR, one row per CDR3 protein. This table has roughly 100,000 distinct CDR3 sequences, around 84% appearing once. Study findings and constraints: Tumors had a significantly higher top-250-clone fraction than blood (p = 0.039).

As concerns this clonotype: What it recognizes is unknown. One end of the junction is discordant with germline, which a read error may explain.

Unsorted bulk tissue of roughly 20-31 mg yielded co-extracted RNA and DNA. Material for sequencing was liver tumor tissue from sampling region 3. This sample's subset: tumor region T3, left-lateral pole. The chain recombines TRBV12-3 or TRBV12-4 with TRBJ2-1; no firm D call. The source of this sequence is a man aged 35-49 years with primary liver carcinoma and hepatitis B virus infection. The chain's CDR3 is CASCPFPRPEQSF. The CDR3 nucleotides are TGTGCCAGCTGTCCTTTCCCGCGCCCCGAGCAGTCCTTC.